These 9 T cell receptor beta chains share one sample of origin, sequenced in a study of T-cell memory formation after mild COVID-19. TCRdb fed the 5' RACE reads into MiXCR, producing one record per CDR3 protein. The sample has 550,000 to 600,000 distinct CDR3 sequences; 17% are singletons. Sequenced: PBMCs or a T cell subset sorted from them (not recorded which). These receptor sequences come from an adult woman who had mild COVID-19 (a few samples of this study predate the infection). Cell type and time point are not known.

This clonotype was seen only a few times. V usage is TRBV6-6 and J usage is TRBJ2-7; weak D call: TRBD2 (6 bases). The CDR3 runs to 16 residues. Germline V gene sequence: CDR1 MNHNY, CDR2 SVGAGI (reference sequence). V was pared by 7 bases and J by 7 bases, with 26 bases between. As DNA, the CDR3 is TGTGCCAGCATTTATTGCGTTGGGACGGGGAGGTGGGAGCAGTACTTC. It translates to CASIYCVGTGRWEQYF.

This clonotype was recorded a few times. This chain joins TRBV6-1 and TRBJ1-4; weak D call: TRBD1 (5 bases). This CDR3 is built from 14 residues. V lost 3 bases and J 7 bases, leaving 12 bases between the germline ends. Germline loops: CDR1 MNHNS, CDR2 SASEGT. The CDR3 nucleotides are TGTGCCAGCAGTGAGTACAGGAGGGGTGAAAAACTGTTTTTT. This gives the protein CASSEYRRGEKLFF.

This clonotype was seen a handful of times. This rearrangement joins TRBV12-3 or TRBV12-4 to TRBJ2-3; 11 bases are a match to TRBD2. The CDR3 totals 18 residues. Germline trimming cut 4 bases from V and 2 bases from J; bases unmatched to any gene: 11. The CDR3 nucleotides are TGTGCCAGCAGTTCCCTAGCGGGAGGTATCTATTCCACAGATACGCAGTATTTT. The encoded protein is CASSSLAGGIYSTDTQYF.

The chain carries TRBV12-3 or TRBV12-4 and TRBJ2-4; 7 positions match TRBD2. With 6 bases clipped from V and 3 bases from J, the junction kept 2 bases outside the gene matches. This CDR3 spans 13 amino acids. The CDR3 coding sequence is TGTGCCAGCAGACCTAGCGGCAAAAACATTCAGTACTTC. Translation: CASRPSGKNIQYF.

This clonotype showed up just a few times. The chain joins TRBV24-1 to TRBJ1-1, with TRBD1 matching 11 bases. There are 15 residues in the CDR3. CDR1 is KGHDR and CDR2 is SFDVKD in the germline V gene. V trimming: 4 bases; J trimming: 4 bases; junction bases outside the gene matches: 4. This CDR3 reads CATSDTGTGGTEAFF. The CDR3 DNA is TGTGCCACCAGTGACACCGGGACAGGGGGCACTGAAGCTTTCTTT.

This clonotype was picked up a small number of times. CDR3 bases: TGTGCCAGCAGCCAAGAATCAGGGCCTGGAAACACCATATATTTT. Residues: CASSQESGPGNTIYF. This chain connects TRBV4-2 to TRBJ1-3, with D perhaps TRBD1 (5 bases). Germline CDR1 and CDR2: LGHNA and YNFKEQ. V lost 0 bases, J lost 2 bases, and 8 bases lay in between. The CDR3 is made up of 15 amino acids.

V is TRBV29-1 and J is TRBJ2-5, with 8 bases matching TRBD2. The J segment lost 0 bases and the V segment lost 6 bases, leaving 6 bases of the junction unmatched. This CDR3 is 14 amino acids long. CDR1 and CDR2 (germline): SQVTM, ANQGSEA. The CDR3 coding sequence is TGCAGCGTCCACGGACTAGCTAACCAAGAGACCCAGTACTTC. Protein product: CSVHGLANQETQYF.

The CDR3 region is CASSEGTTAANTEAFF. DNA for the CDR3: TGCGCCAGCAGCGAAGGCACGACAGCCGCAAACACTGAAGCTTTCTTT. The chain is built from TRBV5-1 and TRBJ1-1; D possibly corresponds to TRBD1 (5 bases). In germline, CDR1 is SGHRS, CDR2 YFSETQ. With 4 bases removed from V and 2 bases from J, the gap between germline ends came to 18 bases. The CDR3 has 16 amino acids.

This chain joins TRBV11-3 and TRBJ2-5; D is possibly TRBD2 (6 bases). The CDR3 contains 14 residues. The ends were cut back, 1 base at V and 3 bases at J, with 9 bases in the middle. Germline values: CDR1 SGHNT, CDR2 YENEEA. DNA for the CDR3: TGTGCCAGCAGCTTAGTCGGGGGAGAAGAGACCCAGTACTTC. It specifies CASSLVGGEETQYF.